These T cell receptor beta chains were read from a single sample in a study of Ad26.COV2.S vaccination and SARS-CoV-2 variants. Assay used: immunoSEQ multiplex PCR; TCRdb lists only in-frame clones, some missing. The sample has hundreds of thousands of clones, around 89% seen once. The sequencing used peripheral blood, collected in a trial of Ad26.COV2.S vaccine versus placebo. Receptors originate from a person between 18 and 65 years old who received the Ad26.COV2.S COVID-19 vaccine or a placebo. Both conserved end residues are part of each CDR3. D genes are given only for firm matches. Size tells how often a clone was seen (once, few, many) or the class of an expanded clone, and some rows leave it out.

d_call	clone_size	v_call	j_call	cdr3_aa	cdr3_nt
TRBD2	-	TRBV15	TRBJ2-7	CATSRDATGTRDF	TGTGCCACCAGCAGAGACGCGACCGGGACTAGGGACTTC
TRBD2	-	TRBV4-3	TRBJ2-7	CASSQDGGFNSYEQYF	TGCGCCAGCAGCCAAGACGGGGGGTTCAACTCCTACGAGCAGTACTTC
-	-	TRBV24-1	TRBJ2-2	CATSDFQGSRTGELFF	TGTGCCACCAGTGATTTCCAGGGGTCGCGCACCGGGGAGCTGTTTTTT
-	few	TRBV6-6	TRBJ1-5	CASSKDGSNQPQHF	TGTGCCAGCAGTAAGGACGGAAGCAATCAGCCCCAGCATTTT
-	once	TRBV9	TRBJ1-2	CASSGSAEANYGYTF	TGTGCCAGCAGCGGTAGTGCCGAAGCTAACTATGGCTACACCTTC
-	-	TRBV10-1	TRBJ2-2	CASSPRSGNTGELFF	TGCGCCAGCAGCCCCCGTAGCGGGAACACCGGGGAGCTGTTTTTT
-	-	TRBV19	TRBJ1-6	CASRRGSSYNSPLHF	TGTGCCAGTAGAAGGGGTAGCTCCTATAATTCACCCCTCCACTTT
-	few	TRBV19	TRBJ1-4	CASSTLRGLGEKLFF	TGTGCCAGTAGTACCCTCAGGGGTTTAGGTGAAAAACTGTTTTTT
-	-	TRBV11-2	TRBJ1-2	CASSLVRADYGYTF	TGTGCCAGCAGCTTAGTCAGGGCGGACTATGGCTACACCTTC
-	-	TRBV12-3/TRBV12-4	TRBJ1-2	CAIRSNYGYTF	TGTGCCATCAGATCTAACTATGGCTACACCTTC
-	few	TRBV6-5	TRBJ1-1	CASSSGPTAFF	TGTGCCAGCAGTTCTGGCCCCACGGCTTTCTTT
-	few	TRBV7-2	TRBJ2-2	CASSLVGGPNTGELFF	TGTGCCAGCAGCTTAGTGGGGGGGCCGAACACCGGGGAGCTGTTTTTT
-	-	TRBV6-6	TRBJ1-3	CASHLNSGNTIYF	TGTGCCAGCCATCTGAACTCTGGAAACACCATATATTTT
-	once	TRBV5-1	TRBJ2-5	CASSLSGVAETQYF	TGCGCCAGCAGCTTATCAGGGGTGGCAGAGACCCAGTACTTC
-	once	TRBV27	TRBJ2-1	CASSSIDLSYNEQFF	TGTGCCAGCAGTTCCATCGACTTATCCTACAATGAGCAGTTCTTC
-	once	TRBV30	TRBJ1-6	CAWSVGGFGNSPLHF	TGTGCCTGGAGTGTAGGGGGATTCGGCAATTCACCCCTCCACTTT
TRBD1	-	TRBV18	TRBJ2-2	CASSEQGAGGELFF	TGTGCCAGCTCGGAACAGGGGGCCGGCGGGGAGCTGTTTTTT
-	-	TRBV5-4	TRBJ2-3	CASRAGFFSTDTQYF	TGTGCCAGCCGCGCAGGGTTTTTTTCCACAGATACGCAGTATTTT
-	-	TRBV6-5	TRBJ1-1	CASQGRPWGNTEAFF	TGTGCCAGCCAAGGAAGACCCTGGGGAAACACTGAAGCTTTCTTT
-	-	TRBV9	TRBJ1-2	CASSGGGGGQGTYGYTF	TGTGCCAGCAGCGGTGGAGGGGGTGGGCAGGGTACTTATGGCTACACCTTC
TRBD2	-	TRBV29-1	TRBJ2-7	CSGGASGSYHEQYF	TGCAGCGGGGGGGCTAGCGGGAGTTACCACGAGCAGTACTTC
-	-	TRBV9	TRBJ2-3	CASSVRDEAATQYF	TGTGCCAGCAGCGTACGGGATGAGGCAGCTACGCAGTATTTT
-	once	TRBV7-9	TRBJ2-2	CASSLPGTGELFF	TGTGCCAGCAGCCTCCCAGGTACCGGGGAGCTGTTTTTT
-	-	TRBV6-5	TRBJ1-5	CASKLDNSNQPQHF	TGTGCCAGCAAATTGGACAATAGCAATCAGCCCCAGCATTTT
-	-	TRBV7-2	TRBJ2-7	CASSSNGGSYEQYF	TGTGCCAGCAGCTCAAACGGAGGGTCCTACGAGCAGTACTTC
-	-	TRBV6-5	TRBJ1-1	CASRRTQNTEAFF	TGTGCCAGCCGGAGGACTCAGAACACTGAAGCTTTCTTT
-	-	TRBV7-3	TRBJ2-5	CASSLVGQETQYF	TGTGCCAGCAGCTTAGTGGGGCAAGAGACCCAGTACTTC
TRBD1	-	TRBV19	TRBJ2-7	CASSIGTGGYEQYF	TGTGCCAGTAGTATAGGGACAGGGGGCTACGAGCAGTACTTC
-	-	TRBV4-3	TRBJ2-2	CASSQNDRWNTGELFF	TGCGCCAGCAGCCAAAACGACAGGTGGAACACCGGGGAGCTGTTTTTT
-	-	TRBV6-2/TRBV6-3	TRBJ2-4	CASSRQLAKNIQYF	TGTGCCAGCAGTCGACAGCTAGCCAAAAACATTCAGTACTTC
-	-	TRBV12-3/TRBV12-4	TRBJ1-1	CASTLDREAFF	TGTGCCAGCACCTTGGACCGTGAAGCTTTCTTT
-	-	TRBV5-4	TRBJ1-2	CASSPGTEKPGYTF	TGTGCCAGCAGCCCCGGGACCGAAAAGCCTGGCTACACCTTC
-	-	TRBV5-5	TRBJ1-4	CASSWSTGPAREKLFF	TGTGCCAGCAGTTGGAGTACGGGCCCGGCTAGGGAAAAACTGTTTTTT
-	-	TRBV7-2	TRBJ1-2	CASSSFLDYGYTF	TGTGCCAGCAGCTCATTCCTGGACTATGGCTACACCTTC